Each of the 31 T cell receptor beta chains below was sequenced from the same sample in a study of shared clonotypes between healthy human individuals. Assay: immunoSEQ multiplex PCR; the TCRdb copy retains only in-frame clones and omits some. In the table there are about 2 million clones, roughly 94% of which are singletons. The sequenced sample was naive CD4+ T cells sorted from blood. Described subset: CD45RA+ positively selected. All receptors derive from a man younger than 30 in good health.

The rearrangement links TRBV29-1 to TRBJ1-4; perhaps TRBD1 as D (6 bases). The ends were cut back, 6 bases at V and 5 bases at J, with 19 bases in the middle. Germline V gene data show CDR1 as SQVTM and CDR2 as ANQGSEA. The CDR3 consists of 15 residues. The CDR3 nucleotides are TGCAGCGTAGAATGGGGGGCAGGGAGGAATGAAAAACTGTTTTTT. It is translated as CSVEWGAGRNEKLFF.

The chain employs TRBV7-6 and TRBJ2-5, with 9 bases aligning to TRBD2. Trimming removed 2 bases from V and 5 bases from J; junction bases left unmatched: 9. Germline CDR1 is SGHVS and CDR2 is FNYEAQ. This CDR3 is 16 amino acids long. The CDR3 DNA sequence: TGTGCCAGCAGCTTATCGGTAGCGGGAGCGGGGGAGACCCAGTACTTC. It is translated as CASSLSVAGAGETQYF.

The chain uses TRBV21-1 and TRBJ1-2; no DNA check was done on the table's D call, TRBD1. TRBV21-1 is described as a pseudogene. This CDR3 is 15 amino acids long. In DNA form, the CDR3 reads TGTGCCAGCAGGATTGACAGGGGGCTCGGCTATGGCTACACCTTC. Protein product: CASRIDRGLGYGYTF.

This rearrangement joins TRBV11-1 to TRBJ2-5; no reliable D call. Germline V gives CDR1 SGHAT, CDR2 FQDESV (reference sequence). The V and J ends lost 3 bases and 4 bases respectively, with 9 bases between them. The CDR3 runs 13 residues. This CDR3 reads CASSFGQRETQYF. The CDR3 bases are TGTGCCAGCAGCTTTGGGCAGAGAGAGACCCAGTACTTC. The full variable domain, completed using reference TRBV11-1 and TRBJ2-5, is EAEVAQSPRYKITEKSQAVAFWCDPISGHATLYWYRQILGQGPELLVQFQDESVVDDSQLPKDRFSAERLKGVDSTLKIQPAELGDSAMYLCASSFGQRETQYFGPGTRLLVL.

The chain uses TRBV9 and TRBJ2-1, with TRBD2 matching 11 bases. Per the germline V gene, CDR1 is SGDLS and CDR2 is YYNGEE. This CDR3 is 19 amino acids long. V trimming: 0 bases; J trimming: 0 bases; junction bases outside the gene matches: 8. The CDR3 protein is CASSVGPSGRTSSYNEQFF. The CDR3 region has the DNA TGTGCCAGCAGCGTAGGTCCTAGCGGGAGGACGAGCTCCTACAATGAGCAGTTCTTC.

About this clone: Other DNA sequences in this specimen translate into the identical CDR3. The chain carries TRBV6-5 and TRBJ2-7; D might be TRBD1 (5 bases). Germline CDR1 MNHEY, CDR2 SVGAGI. V shed 2 bases and J shed 2 bases, with 10 bases lying between them. The CDR3 is 14 amino acids. CDR3 sequence: CASSYGAGAYEQYF. The CDR3 region has the DNA TGTGCCAGCAGTTACGGGGCAGGAGCCTACGAGCAGTACTTC.

The J gene is TRBJ2-7, the V gene TRBV28; D is possibly TRBD2 (7 bases). The CDR3 extends over 12 amino acids. Germline CDR1 and CDR2: MDHEN and SYDVKM. V was cut by 6 bases and J by 6 bases, with 12 bases left in between. CDR3 bases: TGTGCCAGCAGCGGGGGGCGGTTCGAGCAGTACTTC. Translated: CASSGGRFEQYF.

This CDR3 reads CASTKILQGPYHEQYF. DNA for the CDR3: TGTGCCAGCACCAAAATCCTACAGGGGCCCTACCACGAGCAGTACTTC. This sequence joins TRBV6-6 and TRBJ2-7; TRBD1 aligns across 7 bases. This CDR3 region has 16 residues. Germline-derived CDR1 and CDR2 are MNHNY and SVGAGI (reference sequence). V lost 7 bases and J lost 5; bases outside the gene matches: 17.

Comment on this clone: This specimen includes other DNA sequences encoding the same CDR3. The chain carries TRBV9 and TRBJ2-5; 8 bases align to TRBD2. J gave up 2 bases and V 4 bases, and 4 bases lay outside the gene matches. The CDR3 is 14 residues long. The germline V gene has CDR1 SGDLS and CDR2 YYNGEE. The CDR3: CASSPRGGQETQYF. DNA for the CDR3: TGTGCCAGCAGCCCCCGGGGGGGGCAAGAGACCCAGTACTTC.

In the case of this clone: This CDR3 is also generated by other DNA sequences in the sample. The rearrangement joins TRBV18 to TRBJ2-3, with 7 bases matching TRBD2. The V segment lost 3 bases and the J segment 0 bases; nucleotides outside the gene matches: 3. The CDR3 is 15 amino acids. Germline V gene sequence: CDR1 KGHSH, CDR2 LQKENI. As DNA, the CDR3 is TGTGCCAGCTCACCCCTTAGCGGGAGCACAGATACGCAGTATTTT. Its translation is CASSPLSGSTDTQYF. Drawing the rest from reference TRBV18 and TRBJ2-3, the complete variable domain is NAGVMQNPRHLVRRRGQEARLRCSPMKGHSHVYWYRQLPEEGLKFMVYLQKENIIDESGMPKERFSAEFPKEGPSILRIQQVVRGDSAAYFCASSPLSGSTDTQYFGPGTRLTVL.

The chain combines TRBV4-3 with TRBJ1-1; D remains ambiguous. This CDR3 spans 15 amino acids. CDR1 and CDR2 (germline): LGHNA, YSLEER. The V and J ends lost 4 bases and 1 base respectively, with 13 bases between them. CDR3 loop: CASSLSWASNTEAFF. For the CDR3, the DNA is TGCGCCAGCAGCCTCTCTTGGGCTTCGAACACTGAAGCTTTCTTT.

The chain carries TRBV30 and TRBJ1-5; D remains ambiguous. V lost 1 base and J 6 bases, leaving 10 bases between the germline ends. The germline V gene has CDR1 GTSNPN and CDR2 SVGIG (reference sequence). This CDR3 is 13 amino acids long. CDR3 nucleotides: TGTGCCTGGAGTGAGCGTTGGGGTCAGCCCCAGCATTTT. This sequence encodes CAWSERWGQPQHF.

The chain recombines TRBV28 with TRBJ2-6, with a tentative D call TRBD2 (6 bases). The CDR3 spans 16 residues. CDR1 MDHEN and CDR2 SYDVKM come from the germline V gene. V was trimmed by 5 bases and J by 2 bases, leaving 13 bases between them. This CDR3 reads CASSPTRLAGANVLTF. CDR3 nucleotide sequence: TGTGCCAGCAGTCCTACCCGACTAGCTGGGGCCAACGTCCTGACTTTC.

The J gene is TRBJ2-2, the V gene TRBV9; the D gene is possibly TRBD2 (5 bases). This CDR3 comprises 16 residues. Trimming removed 0 bases at V and 0 bases at J, with 9 bases between. The germline V gene has CDR1 SGDLS and CDR2 YYNGEE. CDR3 loop: CASSVVGVANTGELFF. The CDR3 bases are TGTGCCAGCAGCGTAGTCGGGGTCGCGAACACCGGGGAGCTGTTTTTT.

Concerning this clone: Other DNA sequences within the sample encode an identical CDR3. The CDR3 DNA sequence: TGCGCCAGCAGCTTGGACAGGGAAGGAGAAAAACTGTTTTTT. It yields the protein CASSLDREGEKLFF. V and J are TRBV5-1 and TRBJ1-4, with D possibly being TRBD1 (6 bases). Germline V lookup: CDR1 SGHRS, CDR2 YFSETQ. This CDR3 has 14 amino acids. V was pared by 0 bases and J by 8 bases, with 11 bases between. Supplemented by reference TRBV5-1 and TRBJ1-4, the full variable domain reads KAGVTQTPRYLIKTRGQQVTLSCSPISGHRSVSWYQQTPGQGLQFLFEYFSETQRNKGNFPGRFSGRQFSNSRSEMNVSTLELGDSALYLCASSLDREGEKLFFGSGTQLSVL.

The chain is built from TRBV9 and TRBJ1-3; TRBD1 agrees at 8 bases. Germline loops: CDR1 SGDLS, CDR2 YYNGEE. The V and J ends lost 4 bases and 4 bases, in that order; junction bases with no gene match: 7. The CDR3 spans 15 residues. The CDR3 nucleotides read TGTGCCAGCAGCATCGGACAGGGACGCGGAAACACCATATATTTT. It encodes CASSIGQGRGNTIYF.

The chain recombines TRBV2 with TRBJ2-1; D might be TRBD2 (5 bases). The CDR3 is 17 residues long. Per the germline V gene, CDR1 is SNHLY and CDR2 is FYNNEI. The V end lost 6 bases, the J end lost 6 bases, and 24 bases lay between the germline ends. The CDR3 DNA is TGTGCCAGCAGCGTTGAGCAAGCGGCCCTCTCTCGCAATGAGCAGTTCTTC. Translating gives CASSVEQAALSRNEQFF.

This chain connects TRBV2 to TRBJ2-3, with 7 positions matching TRBD2. Germline loops: CDR1 SNHLY, CDR2 FYNNEI. CDR3 length: 15 residues. The junction had 13 bases not matched to a gene; V was cut back by 8 bases and J by 5 bases. The CDR3 is CASRRRASGIDTQYF. The CDR3 bases are TGTGCCAGCCGGAGACGGGCTAGCGGCATAGATACGCAGTATTTT.

The CDR3 nucleotides read TGTGCCAGCAGGCCCGACAACTCCTACGAGCAGTACTTC. Protein product: CASRPDNSYEQYF. This rearrangement joins TRBV7-3 to TRBJ2-7, with D uncertain. The ends were cut back, 6 bases at V and 0 bases at J, with 9 bases in the middle. CDR1 and CDR2 from the germline V gene are SGHTA and FQGTGA. There are 13 residues in the CDR3.

The chain uses TRBV6-1 and TRBJ2-7, with 8 nucleotides matching TRBD1. CDR1 and CDR2 from the germline V gene are MNHNS and SASEGT. V trimming: 4 bases; J trimming: 1 base; junction bases outside the gene matches: 9. This CDR3 has 16 residues. In nucleotides, the CDR3 is TGTGCCAGCAGTGCTGACGGGACAGGCAGGTCCTACGAGCAGTACTTC. This encodes CASSADGTGRSYEQYF.

The CDR3 is CAGTVSTDTQYF. The CDR3 DNA reads as TGTGCCGGGACAGTAAGCACAGATACGCAGTATTTT. The chain uses TRBV30 and TRBJ2-3; 7 positions agree with TRBD1. There are 12 residues in the CDR3. With 8 bases clipped from V and 0 bases from J, the junction kept 2 bases outside the gene matches. From germline, CDR1 is GTSNPN and CDR2 SVGIG (reference sequence).

Details on this clone: A much bigger clone sits one base away, suggesting this may be a read error. This sample includes further DNA sequences coding for the same CDR3. The rearrangement joins TRBV7-2 to TRBJ2-7; D uncertain. The germline gives CDR1 SGHTA, CDR2 FQGNSA. V shed 5 bases and J shed 0 bases, with 2 bases lying between them. The CDR3 runs to 11 residues. CDR3 protein: CASSVSYEQYF. CDR3 nucleotide sequence: TGTGCCAGCAGCGTCTCCTACGAGCAGTACTTC.

This chain uses TRBV6-5 with TRBJ2-7; 9 nucleotides match TRBD1. Per germline, CDR1 MNHEY and CDR2 SVGAGI. V shed 6 bases and J 3 bases; nucleotides not matched to a gene: 6. CDR3 length: 14 residues. CDR3 nucleotides: TGTGCCAGCAGGCTGACAGGGGGGAACTACGAGCAGTACTTC. This encodes CASRLTGGNYEQYF.

V usage is TRBV5-4 and J usage is TRBJ1-2; TRBD1 agrees at 10 bases. The V segment lost 4 bases and the J segment 6 bases; nucleotides outside the gene matches: 9. CDR3 length equals 15 residues. The germline CDR1 and CDR2 sequences are SGHNT and YYREEE (reference sequence). The chain's CDR3 is CASSRGQGLMDGYTF. The CDR3 nucleotides read TGTGCCAGCAGCAGGGGACAGGGGTTAATGGATGGCTACACCTTC.

V is TRBV9 and J is TRBJ2-7; 11 nucleotides line up with TRBD2. This CDR3 region has 14 residues. Unmatched junction bases numbered 4, after V lost 3 bases and J lost 5 bases. Germline CDR1 and CDR2: SGDLS and YYNGEE. Written as DNA, the CDR3 is TGTGCCAGCAGCGAACTAGCGGGAGCCCACGAGCAGTACTTC. This translates into CASSELAGAHEQYF.

CDR3: CASSQVGRDSPLHF. For the CDR3, the DNA is TGTGCCAGCAGCCAAGTGGGACGAGATTCACCCCTCCACTTT. This sequence joins TRBV14 and TRBJ1-6; possibly TRBD1 for D (5 bases). CDR1 and CDR2 from the germline V gene are SGHDN and FVKESK. CDR3 size: 14 residues. Trimming removed 1 base at V and 8 bases at J, with 9 bases between.

This rearrangement joins TRBV27 to TRBJ2-7; D tentatively fits TRBD1 or TRBD2 (5 bases each). The CDR3 is 14 residues long. V was clipped by 6 bases and J by 4 bases, with 16 bases between them. Germline V gene sequence: CDR1 MNHEY, CDR2 SMNVEV (reference sequence). The CDR3: CASRSRDRSYEQYF. CDR3 in DNA: TGTGCCAGCAGATCCAGGGACCGATCTTACGAGCAGTACTTC.

With respect to this clone: The sample has other DNA sequences that encode this CDR3 too. V and J are TRBV7-2 and TRBJ1-2, with TRBD1 matching over 8 bases. The V segment lost 5 bases and the J segment 7 bases; nucleotides outside the gene matches: 3. Germline V gene sequence: CDR1 SGHTA, CDR2 FQGNSA. The CDR3 extends over 12 amino acids. The DNA for the CDR3 is TGTGCCAGCAGCCCGGACAGGGTTGGCTACACCTTC. Translating gives CASSPDRVGYTF.

As regards this clone: Possible read error: a much larger clone is one base away. The same CDR3 is also encoded by other DNA sequences in this sample. J is TRBJ1-1 and V is TRBV2, with 7 nucleotides matching TRBD1. The germline CDR1 and CDR2 sequences are SNHLY and FYNNEI. The CDR3 has 14 residues. Trimming removed 5 bases from V and 1 base from J; junction bases left unmatched: 4. The CDR3 bases are TGTGCCAGCAGTCCGAGACAGGGGAACACTGAAGCTTTCTTT. Translating gives CASSPRQGNTEAFF.

This clone was recorded once. At the DNA level, this CDR3 is encoded by other sequences in the same sample as well. J is TRBJ2-1 and V is TRBV11-3; perhaps D is TRBD1 or TRBD2 (6 bases each). This CDR3 is built from 15 residues. V lost 1 base to trimming and J lost 2 bases, with 9 bases between them. Looked up from germline, CDR1 is SGHNT and CDR2 is YENEEA. The chain's CDR3 is CASSLAGGPYNEQFF. CDR3 DNA: TGTGCCAGCAGCTTAGCCGGGGGCCCCTACAATGAGCAGTTCTTC.

J is TRBJ1-6 and V is TRBV30; the match to TRBD1 covers 7 bases. J gave up 7 bases and V 8 bases, and 8 bases lay outside the gene matches. This CDR3 comprises 13 residues. Germline CDR1 reads GTSNPN; CDR2 reads SVGIG (reference sequence). The CDR3 sequence: CAGQGDTNSPLHF. CDR3 coding DNA: TGTGCCGGCCAGGGGGACACGAATTCACCCCTCCACTTT.